This T cell receptor beta chain was identified in a study of shared clonotypes between healthy human individuals. Study-level background: The plates for each donor numbered three CD4 naive, three CD4 memory, two CD8 naive and one CD8 memory.

With respect to this clone: The antigen is undetermined.

Replicate PCRs from sorted subsets contained roughly 200 ng DNA, which is tens of thousands of T cell genomes. TCRdb's copy holds only in-frame clones and misses some; the assay was immunoSEQ multiplex PCR. The repertoire holds a few million clones, 85% to 95% seen once, with approximately 1.6% in the top ten. Naive CD8 populations comprised CD45RO-negative cells positively selected for CCR7, excluding terminally differentiated effector memory CD45RA+ cells. Germline V lookup: CDR1 MDHEN, CDR2 SYDVKM. The CDR3 length is 17 residues. With V trimmed by 3 bases and J by 1 base, 4 bases remained unmatched. Notes on the study in general: Clonotypes shared by all four sorted-subset donors had higher generation probabilities than non-shared clonotypes.

The TCR was taken from a man aged 18 to 30 in good health. Some clones in this sample may be carry-over from other donors' samples. Material for sequencing was naive CD8+ T cells from PBMCs. The rearrangement uses TRBV28 and TRBJ2-7; TRBD2 aligns across 15 bases. CDR3 region: CASSFGLAGGRSYEQYF. The CDR3 DNA follows: TGTGCCAGCAGTTTCGGACTAGCGGGAGGGCGATCCTACGAGCAGTACTTC.